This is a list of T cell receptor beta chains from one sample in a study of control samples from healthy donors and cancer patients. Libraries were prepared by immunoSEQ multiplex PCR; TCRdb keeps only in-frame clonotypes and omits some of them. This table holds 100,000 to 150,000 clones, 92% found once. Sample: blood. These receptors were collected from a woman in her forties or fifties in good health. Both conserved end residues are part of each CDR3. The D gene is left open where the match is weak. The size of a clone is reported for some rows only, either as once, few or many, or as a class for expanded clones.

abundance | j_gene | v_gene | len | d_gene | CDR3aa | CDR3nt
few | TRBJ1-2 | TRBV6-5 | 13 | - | CASSYGGAQGYTF | TGTGCCAGCAGTTACGGCGGGGCGCAAGGCTACACCTTC
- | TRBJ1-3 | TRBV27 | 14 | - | CASSRGGVGNTIYF | TGTGCCAGCAGCAGGGGAGGGGTTGGAAACACCATATATTTT
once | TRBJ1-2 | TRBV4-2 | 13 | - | CASSQDGRDSYTF | TGTGCCAGCAGCCAAGATGGTAGGGATAGCTACACCTTC
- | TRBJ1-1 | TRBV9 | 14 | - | CASSVLVLGAEAFF | TGTGCCAGCAGCGTATTGGTCCTTGGGGCTGAAGCTTTCTTT
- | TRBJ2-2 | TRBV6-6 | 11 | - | CASRTEIELFF | TGTGCCAGCAGGACAGAGATTGAGCTGTTTTTT
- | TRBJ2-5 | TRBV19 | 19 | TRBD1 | CASSRRTEGQGAPRETQYF | TGTGCCAGTAGCCGGAGAACTGAGGGTCAGGGGGCCCCCCGAGAGACCCAGTACTTC
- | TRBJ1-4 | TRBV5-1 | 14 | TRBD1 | CASSFGQGDGKLFF | TGCGCCAGCAGCTTCGGGCAGGGGGACGGAAAACTGTTTTTT
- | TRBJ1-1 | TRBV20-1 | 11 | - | CSASLRTEAFF | TGCAGTGCTAGTTTGAGGACTGAAGCTTTCTTT
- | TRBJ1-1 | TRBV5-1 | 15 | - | CASSLSGGMNTEAFF | TGCGCCAGCAGCCTATCTGGAGGAATGAACACTGAAGCTTTCTTT
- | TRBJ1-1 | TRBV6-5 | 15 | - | CASSIRTARNTEAFF | TGTGCCAGCAGTATCCGGACAGCGAGGAACACTGAAGCTTTCTTT
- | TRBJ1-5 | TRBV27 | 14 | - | CASSPTVSNQPQHF | TGTGCCAGCAGTCCGACAGTTAGCAATCAGCCCCAGCATTTT
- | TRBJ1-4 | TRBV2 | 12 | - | CASSERAEKLFF | TGTGCCAGCAGTGAAAGGGCCGAAAAACTGTTTTTT
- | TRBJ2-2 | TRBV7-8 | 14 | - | CASSSELNTGELFF | TGTGCCAGCAGCTCGGAGCTTAACACCGGGGAGCTGTTTTTT
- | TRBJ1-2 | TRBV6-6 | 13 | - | CASSWGTVDGYTF | TGTGCCAGCAGTTGGGGGACGGTCGATGGCTACACCTTC
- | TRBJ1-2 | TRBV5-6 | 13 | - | CASTPGRSYGYTF | TGTGCCAGCACCCCGGGGAGATCATATGGCTACACCTTC
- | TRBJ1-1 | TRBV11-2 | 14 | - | CASSLDRYGSEAFF | TGTGCCAGCAGCTTAGATCGGTACGGATCTGAAGCTTTCTTT
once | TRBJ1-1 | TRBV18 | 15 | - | CASSPPWGENTEAFF | TGTGCCAGCTCACCACCTTGGGGAGAGAACACTGAAGCTTTCTTT
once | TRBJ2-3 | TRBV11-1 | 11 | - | CASSLADTQYF | TGTGCCAGCAGCTTAGCTGATACGCAGTATTTT
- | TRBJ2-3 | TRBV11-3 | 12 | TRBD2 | CASSPPGGSQYF | TGTGCCAGCAGCCCCCCCGGGGGGTCGCAGTATTTT
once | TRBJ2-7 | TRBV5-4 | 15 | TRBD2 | CASSLASGEYYEQYF | TGTGCCAGCAGCTTGGCTAGCGGGGAGTACTACGAGCAGTACTTC